This TCR beta chain appears in the sequencing data of a study of T cell responses to AZD1222 COVID-19 vaccine. With regard to this clone: Its specificity is not known.

General study points: Only a handful of AZD1222 recipients, several in all, had baseline seropositivity. Among the donors, most were white British and more were female, and clonal diversity was possibly underestimated. Regions 160-218 and 743-854 dominated among vaccine-associated CD4 TCRs spanning spike.

Per germline, CDR1 DFQATT and CDR2 SNEGSKA (reference sequence). The length of the CDR3 is 11 residues. Clones were sequenced by immunoSEQ multiplex PCR, and TCRdb holds only the in-frame ones, with some missing. The data contain 150,000 to 170,000 clones, around 85% of them singletons. This clonotype was sampled from an adult in good health. This rearrangement joins TRBV20-1 to TRBJ2-2; TRBD2 matches at 9 bases. The material was peripheral blood, obtained on day 0 of MenACWY control vaccination. DNA for the CDR3: TGCGGGACTAGCAGCACCGGGGAGCTGTTTTTT. Its protein is CGTSSTGELFF.